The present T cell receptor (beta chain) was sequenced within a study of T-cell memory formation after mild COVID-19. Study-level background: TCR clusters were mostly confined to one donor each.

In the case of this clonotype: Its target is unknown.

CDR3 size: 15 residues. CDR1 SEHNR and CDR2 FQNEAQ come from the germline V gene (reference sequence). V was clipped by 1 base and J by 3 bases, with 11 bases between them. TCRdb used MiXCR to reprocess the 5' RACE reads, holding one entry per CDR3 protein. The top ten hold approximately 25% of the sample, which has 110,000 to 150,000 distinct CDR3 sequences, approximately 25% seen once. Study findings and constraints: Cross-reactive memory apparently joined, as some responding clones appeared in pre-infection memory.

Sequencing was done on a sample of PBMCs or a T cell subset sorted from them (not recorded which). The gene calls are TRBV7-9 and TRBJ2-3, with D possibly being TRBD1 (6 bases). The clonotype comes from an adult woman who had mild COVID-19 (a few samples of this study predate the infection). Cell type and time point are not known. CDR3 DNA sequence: TGTGCCAGCAGCTTAGTCCTCCAGGGGACAGATACGCAGTATTTT. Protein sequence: CASSLVLQGTDTQYF.